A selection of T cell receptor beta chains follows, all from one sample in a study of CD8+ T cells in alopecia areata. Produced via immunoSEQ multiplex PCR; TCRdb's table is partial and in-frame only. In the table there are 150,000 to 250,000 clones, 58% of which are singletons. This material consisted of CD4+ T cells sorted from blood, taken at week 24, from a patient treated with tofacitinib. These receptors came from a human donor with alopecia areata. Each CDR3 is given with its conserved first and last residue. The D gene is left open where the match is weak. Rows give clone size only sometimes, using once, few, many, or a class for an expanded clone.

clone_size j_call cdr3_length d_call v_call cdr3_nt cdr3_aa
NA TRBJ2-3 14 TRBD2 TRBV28 TGTGCCAGCAGTTCTAGCGGAAATGGGGATACGCAGTATTTT CASSSSGNGDTQYF
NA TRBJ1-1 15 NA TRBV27 TGTGCCAGCAGATTCCGCCGCGGATCGAACACTGAAGCTTTCTTT CASRFRRGSNTEAFF
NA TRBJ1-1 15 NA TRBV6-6 TGTGCCAGCAGTTACTCGATCCGCCAAGGACAATGGGCTTTCTTT CASSYSIRQGQWAFF
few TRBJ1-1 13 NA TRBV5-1 TGCGCCAGCAGACTCGGACAGAACACTGAAGCTTTCTTT CASRLGQNTEAFF
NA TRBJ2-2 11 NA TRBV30 TGTGCCTGGAGGCACACCGGGGAGCTGTTTTTT CAWRHTGELFF
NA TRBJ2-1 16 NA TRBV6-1 TGTGCCAGCAGTGAGTGGACAAACGCATTCTACAATGAGCAGTTCTTC CASSEWTNAFYNEQFF
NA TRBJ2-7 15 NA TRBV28 TGTGCCAGCAGGCAGAGTCGGGGACTCATCTACGAGCAGTACTTC CASRQSRGLIYEQYF
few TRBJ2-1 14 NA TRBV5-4 TGTGCCAGCAGCTTGGGTGCGGGGTACAATGAGCAGTTCTTC CASSLGAGYNEQFF
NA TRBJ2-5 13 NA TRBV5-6 TGTGCCAGCAGCTTTTTGGTTGGGGAGACCCAGTACTTC CASSFLVGETQYF
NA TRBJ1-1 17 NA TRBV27 TGTGCCAGCAGTTTTCGCACTCGACAGGAGCGGAACACTGAAGCTTTCTTT CASSFRTRQERNTEAFF
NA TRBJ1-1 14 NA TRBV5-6 TGTGCCAGCAGCCTTACAGCGAGGAACACTGAAGCTTTCTTT CASSLTARNTEAFF